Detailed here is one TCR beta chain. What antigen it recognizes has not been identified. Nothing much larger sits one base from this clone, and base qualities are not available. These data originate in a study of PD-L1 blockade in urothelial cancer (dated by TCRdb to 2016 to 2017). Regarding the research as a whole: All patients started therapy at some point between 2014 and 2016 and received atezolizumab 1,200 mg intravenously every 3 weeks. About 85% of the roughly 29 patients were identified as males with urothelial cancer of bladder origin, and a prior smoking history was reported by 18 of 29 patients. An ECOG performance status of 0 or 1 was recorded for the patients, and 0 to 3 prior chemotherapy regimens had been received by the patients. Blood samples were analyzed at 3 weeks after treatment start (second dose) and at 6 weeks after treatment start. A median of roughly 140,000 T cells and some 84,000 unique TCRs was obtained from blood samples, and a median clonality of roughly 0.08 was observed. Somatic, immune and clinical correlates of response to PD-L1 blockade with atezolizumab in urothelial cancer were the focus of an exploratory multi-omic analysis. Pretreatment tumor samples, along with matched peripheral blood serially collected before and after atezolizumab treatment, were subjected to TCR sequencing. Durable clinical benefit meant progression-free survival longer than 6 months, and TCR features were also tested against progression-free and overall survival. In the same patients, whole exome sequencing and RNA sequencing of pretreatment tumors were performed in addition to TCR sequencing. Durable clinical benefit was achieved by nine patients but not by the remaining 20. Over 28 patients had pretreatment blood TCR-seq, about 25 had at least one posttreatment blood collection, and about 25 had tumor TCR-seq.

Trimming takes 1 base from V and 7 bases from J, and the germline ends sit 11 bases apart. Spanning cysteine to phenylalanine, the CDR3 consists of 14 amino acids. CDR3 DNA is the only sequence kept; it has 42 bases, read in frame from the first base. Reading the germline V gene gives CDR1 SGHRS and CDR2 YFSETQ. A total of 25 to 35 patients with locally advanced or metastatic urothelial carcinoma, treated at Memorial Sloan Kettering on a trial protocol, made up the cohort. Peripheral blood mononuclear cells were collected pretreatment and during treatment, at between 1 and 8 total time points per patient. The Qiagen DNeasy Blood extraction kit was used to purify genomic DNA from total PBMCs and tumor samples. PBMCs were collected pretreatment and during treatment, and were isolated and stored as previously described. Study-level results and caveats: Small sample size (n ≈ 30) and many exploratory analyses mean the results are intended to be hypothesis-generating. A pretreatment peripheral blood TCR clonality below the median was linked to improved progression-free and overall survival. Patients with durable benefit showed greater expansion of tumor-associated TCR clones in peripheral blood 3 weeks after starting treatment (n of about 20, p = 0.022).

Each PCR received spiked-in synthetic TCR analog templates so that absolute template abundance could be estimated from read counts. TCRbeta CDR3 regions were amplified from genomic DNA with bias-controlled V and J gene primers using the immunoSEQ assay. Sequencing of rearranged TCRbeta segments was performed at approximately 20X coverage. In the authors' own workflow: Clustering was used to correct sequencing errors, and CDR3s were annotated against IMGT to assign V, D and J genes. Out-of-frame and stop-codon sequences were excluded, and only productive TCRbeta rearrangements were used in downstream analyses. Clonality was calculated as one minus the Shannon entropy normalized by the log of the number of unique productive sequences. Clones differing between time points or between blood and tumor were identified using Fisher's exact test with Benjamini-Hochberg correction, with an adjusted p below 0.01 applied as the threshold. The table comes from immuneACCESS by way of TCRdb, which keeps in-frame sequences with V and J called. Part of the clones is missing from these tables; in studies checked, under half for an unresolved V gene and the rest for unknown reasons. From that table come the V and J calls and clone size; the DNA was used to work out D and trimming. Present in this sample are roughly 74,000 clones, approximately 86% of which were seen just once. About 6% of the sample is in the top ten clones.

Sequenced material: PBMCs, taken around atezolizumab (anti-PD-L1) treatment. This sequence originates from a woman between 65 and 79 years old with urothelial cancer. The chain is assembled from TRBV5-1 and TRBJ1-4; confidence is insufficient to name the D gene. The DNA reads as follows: TGCGCCAGCAGCTTGCGTCACCCCGGTGAAAAACTGTTTTTT. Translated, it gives CASSLRHPGEKLFF.